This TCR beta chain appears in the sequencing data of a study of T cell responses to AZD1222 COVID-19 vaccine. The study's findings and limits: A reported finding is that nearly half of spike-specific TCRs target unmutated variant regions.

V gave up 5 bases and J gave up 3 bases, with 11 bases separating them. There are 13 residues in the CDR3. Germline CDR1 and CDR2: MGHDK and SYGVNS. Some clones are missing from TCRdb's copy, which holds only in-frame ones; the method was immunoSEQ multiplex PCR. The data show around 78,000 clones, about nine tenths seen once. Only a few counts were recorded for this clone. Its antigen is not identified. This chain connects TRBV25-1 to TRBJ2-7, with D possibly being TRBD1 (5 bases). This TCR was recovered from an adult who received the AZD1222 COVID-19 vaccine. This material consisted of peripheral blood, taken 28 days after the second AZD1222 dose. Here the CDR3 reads CASSPDSLYEQYF. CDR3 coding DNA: TGTGCCAGCAGTCCCGACAGCCTCTACGAGCAGTACTTC.